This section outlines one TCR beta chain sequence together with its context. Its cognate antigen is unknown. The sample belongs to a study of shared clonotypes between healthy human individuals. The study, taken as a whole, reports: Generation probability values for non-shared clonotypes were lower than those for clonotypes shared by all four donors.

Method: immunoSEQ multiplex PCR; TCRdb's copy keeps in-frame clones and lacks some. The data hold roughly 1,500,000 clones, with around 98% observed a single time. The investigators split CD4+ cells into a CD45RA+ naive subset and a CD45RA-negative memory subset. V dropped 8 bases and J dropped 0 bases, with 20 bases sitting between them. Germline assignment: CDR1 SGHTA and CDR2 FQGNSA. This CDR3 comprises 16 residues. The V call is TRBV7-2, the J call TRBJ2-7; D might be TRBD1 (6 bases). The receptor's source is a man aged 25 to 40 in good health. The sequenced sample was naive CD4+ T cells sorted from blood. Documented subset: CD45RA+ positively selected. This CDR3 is CASAHTRTAYSYEQYF. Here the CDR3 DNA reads TGTGCCAGCGCACATACCAGGACAGCCTACTCCTACGAGCAGTACTTC.